What follows are 17 T cell receptor beta chains derived from one specimen sequenced in a study of post-analysis software for immune sequencing data. The antigens of these receptors remain unknown. Notes on the study in general: Elevated frequency relative to controls characterized roughly 5 TRBV segments in patients, TRBV5-6, TRBV5-1 and TRBV20-1 among them.

Sequencing libraries made from TCR beta cDNA carried unique molecular identifiers. TCRdb redid the calling of the PCR reads with MiXCR, one entry per CDR3 protein. The repertoire consists of approximately 260,000 distinct CDR3 sequences, with less than 40% occurring once and the leading ten covering around 4.8%. The sample consisted of blood. The receptors come from a girl under 18 with multiple sclerosis.

In regard to this clonotype: This may come from a read error, since a much larger clone is one base off. V gene TRBV27 combines with J gene TRBJ2-1; 8 nucleotides line up with TRBD1. V dropped 6 bases and J dropped 2; count of bases not matched to a gene: 6. From germline, CDR1 is MNHEY and CDR2 SMNVEV (reference sequence). The CDR3 length is 15 residues. The CDR3 loop reads CASSPRGHAYNEQFF. The CDR3 DNA sequence: TGTGCCAGCAGCCCCAGGGGGCACGCCTACAATGAGCAGTTCTTC.

With regard to this clonotype: It may be a read error: a sequence one base away is much more abundant. This chain joins TRBV7-9 and TRBJ2-1, with D unclear. This CDR3 region has 13 residues. V was shortened by 5 bases and J by 7 bases, with 12 bases between the two germline ends. Germline V gives CDR1 SEHNR, CDR2 FQNEAQ (reference sequence). The CDR3 loop reads CASSQTSKNEQFF. The CDR3 coding sequence is TGTGCCAGCAGCCAGACCTCGAAAAATGAGCAGTTCTTC.

This clonotype came up many times. The rearrangement uses TRBV12-3 or TRBV12-4 and TRBJ2-1; 7 positions agree with TRBD2. The CDR3 consists of 14 residues. V shed 0 bases, J shed 7 bases, and the junction held 3 bases outside the gene matches. CDR3 amino acids: CASSLAGGFNEQFF. DNA of the CDR3: TGTGCCAGCAGTTTAGCGGGAGGGTTTAATGAGCAGTTCTTC.

The chain links TRBV12-3 or TRBV12-4 to TRBJ2-5, with D possibly TRBD1 on 6 matching bases. Deletions cut 6 bases from V and 5 bases from J, with 10 bases between. This CDR3 region has 12 residues. The CDR3 region has the DNA TGTGCCAGCAGACAGGGAAGCGAGACCCAGTACTTC. Encoded protein: CASRQGSETQYF.

Of note for this clonotype: This could be a read error, since a much larger clone is one nucleotide away. The chain carries TRBV5-1 and TRBJ1-6; 9 positions agree with TRBD1. The CDR3 spans 15 residues. Per the germline V gene, CDR1 is SGHRS and CDR2 is YFSETQ. The CDR3 loop is CTSSPDRGVSSPLHF. The CDR3 nucleotides read TGCACCAGCAGCCCGGACAGGGGAGTTAGTTCACCCCTCCACTTT.

The chain couples TRBV4-3 to TRBJ1-6, with D possibly TRBD1 on 5 matching bases. V lost 0 bases and J 8 bases, leaving 11 bases between the germline ends. The CDR3 has 15 amino acids. From germline, CDR1 is LGHNA and CDR2 YSLEER. The CDR3 DNA reads as TGCGCCAGCAGCCAAGATCCGGTGACAGATTCACCCCTCCACTTT. As protein: CASSQDPVTDSPLHF.

This clonotype has a handful of counts. V is TRBV29-1 and J is TRBJ2-5, with D perhaps given as TRBD1 or TRBD2 (5 bases each). Trimming took 7 bases from V and 11 from J, leaving 26 bases between them. This CDR3 is built from 14 residues. Germline values: CDR1 SQVTM, CDR2 ANQGSEA. In DNA form, the CDR3 reads TGCAGCGCCGGCGTGAGCAATTGGGGGAATGAGCAGTACTTC. Translating it yields CSAGVSNWGNEQYF. The full variable domain, in which reference TRBV29-1 and TRBJ2-5 provide the parts outside the CDR3, is SAVISQKPSRDICQRGTSLTIQCQVDSQVTMMFWYRQQPGQSLTLIATANQGSEATYESGFVIDKFPISRPNLTFSTLTVSNMSPEDSSIYLCSAGVSNWGNEQYFGPGTRLLVL.

This clonotype was found many times. The gene calls are TRBV29-1 and TRBJ2-3; 9 nucleotides align to TRBD2. The length of the CDR3 is 14 residues. The junction had 9 bases not matched to a gene; V was cut back by 6 bases and J by 5 bases. Germline V gene lookup returns CDR1 SQVTM and CDR2 ANQGSEA. The CDR3 sequence: CSVTGTSYGDTQYF. For the CDR3, the DNA is TGCAGCGTGACCGGGACTAGCTATGGAGATACGCAGTATTTT.

This sequence joins TRBV9 and TRBJ2-7; 9 bases fit TRBD2. The CDR3 is 16 amino acids. The V and J ends lost 3 bases and 5 bases, in that order; junction bases with no gene match: 12. Germline-derived CDR1 and CDR2 are SGDLS and YYNGEE. DNA for the CDR3: TGTGCCAGCAGCGCCGAATCTAGCGGGGAGGGAGACGAGCAGTACTTC. It yields the protein CASSAESSGEGDEQYF.

This clonotype was counted at least ten times. This sequence joins TRBV6-1 and TRBJ2-1; no reliable D call. The germline V gene encodes CDR1 MNHNS and CDR2 SASEGT. V lost 5 bases and J lost 8, with 16 bases in between. The CDR3 runs 14 residues. CDR3 protein: CASSQIPRPHEQFF. As DNA, the CDR3 is TGTGCCAGCAGTCAAATCCCCCGGCCCCATGAGCAGTTCTTC.

The sample holds a few counts of this clonotype. The rearrangement joins TRBV27 to TRBJ2-2; 7 bases map to TRBD1. Germline-derived CDR1 and CDR2 are MNHEY and SMNVEV (reference sequence). The CDR3 totals 17 residues. Trimming at V came to 4 bases and at J to 3 bases, leaving 11 bases not matched to a gene. The CDR3 region is CASSSSSAQGYTGELFF. The CDR3 DNA is TGTGCCAGCAGTTCGTCAAGCGCACAGGGGTACACCGGGGAGCTGTTTTTT.

This clonotype was seen ten or more times. The rearrangement joins TRBV6-1 to TRBJ2-7; weak D call: TRBD2 (5 bases). The V and J ends lost 3 bases and 3 bases respectively, with 15 bases between them. This CDR3 spans 15 amino acids. Germline lookup yields CDR1 MNHNS and CDR2 SASEGT. This chain's CDR3 is CASSDFAGRGYEQYF. As DNA, the CDR3 is TGTGCCAGCAGTGATTTCGCGGGCCGGGGCTACGAGCAGTACTTC.

In its sample, this clonotype was seen many times. The chain links TRBV7-9 to TRBJ2-5, with 10 bases aligning to TRBD1. The CDR3 length is 16 residues. Germline CDR1 reads SEHNR; CDR2 reads FQNEAQ (reference sequence). Trimming at V came to 5 bases and at J to 4 bases, leaving 10 bases not matched to a gene. The DNA for the CDR3 is TGTGCCAGCAGCCCCTCCCCGGGACAGGGGAGAGAGACCCAGTACTTC. This gives the protein CASSPSPGQGRETQYF.

This clonotype was seen at least ten times. Here the CDR3 reads CASSRQVGGHTQYF. The CDR3 DNA reads as TGTGCCAGCAGTCGACAGGTGGGGGGACATACGCAGTATTTT. The rearrangement joins TRBV2 to TRBJ2-3; D assignment may be TRBD1 or TRBD2 (6 bases each). The CDR3 is 14 residues long. Trimming shortened V by 5 bases and J by 7 bases, and 16 bases separated the two germline ends. Germline loops: CDR1 SNHLY, CDR2 FYNNEI.

Worth noting for this clonotype: Being one base from a much bigger clone, this may be a read error. This chain joins TRBV10-3 and TRBJ1-2; D perhaps matches TRBD1 (6 bases). The germline V and J ends were trimmed by 7 bases and 10 bases, with 22 bases remaining between them. In germline, CDR1 is ENHRY, CDR2 SYGVKD. The CDR3 covers 14 residues. CDR3 residues: CAIKGDTGREDYTF. The CDR3 DNA is TGTGCCATCAAAGGGGACACCGGGAGAGAAGACTACACCTTC.

This sequence joins TRBV20-1 and TRBJ1-1, with D maybe TRBD1 (6 bases). Germline V gene lookup returns CDR1 DFQATT and CDR2 SNEGSKA (reference sequence). This CDR3 has 15 amino acids. V lost 1 base to trimming and J lost 1 base, with 13 bases between them. The CDR3 here is CSARGVRGRNTEAFF. The CDR3 DNA reads TGCAGTGCTAGAGGGGTGCGGGGGCGGAACACTGAAGCTTTCTTT.

About this clonotype itself: This could be a read error, since a much larger clone is one nucleotide away. This chain links TRBV7-2 with TRBJ2-1; 9 nucleotides match TRBD2. This CDR3 has 15 amino acids. CDR1 is SGHTA, CDR2 FQGNSA, per germline. For the CDR3, the DNA is TGTGCCAGCAGCTTAGGCGGGAGGGCCGCCAATGAGCGGTTCTTC. It encodes CASSLGGRAANERFF.